A selection of T cell receptor beta chains follows, all from one sample in a study of T-cell reconstitution after alpha-beta-depleted transplantation in children. TCRdb reprocessed the PCR reads via MiXCR and lists one record per CDR3 protein. Of approximately 640,000 distinct CDR3 sequences listed, about 15% are singletons. The sample was PBMCs from the stem cell graft donor, taken from the stem cell graft. The source of these receptors is a human donor who donated a stem cell graft to a child with acute myeloid leukemia. The CDR3 runs from the conserved cysteine through the conserved F or W. Each record gives: J gene, V gene, clone size, D gene, CDR3 protein, CDR3 DNA. A D gene is named only where the DNA matches it firmly. Not every row has a clone size; where given, it reads once, few, many or a size class.

>TRBJ2-1|TRBV27|-|-
CASRSRVLGDEQFF
TGTGCCAGCAGGAGCAGGGTCTTAGGCGATGAGCAGTTCTTC
>TRBJ2-3|TRBV20-1|many|TRBD1
CSAKQGHLTDTQYF
TGCAGTGCTAAACAGGGGCACCTCACAGATACGCAGTATTTT
>TRBJ2-7|TRBV29-1|many|-
CSVDDTLEQYF
TGCAGCGTTGATGACACCCTCGAGCAGTACTTC
>TRBJ2-7|TRBV4-1|-|TRBD1
CASSPGTGQYYEQYF
TGCGCCAGCAGCCCCGGGACAGGGCAGTACTACGAGCAGTACTTC
>TRBJ2-1|TRBV7-7|many|-
CASSSLPGAEQFF
TGTGCCAGCAGTTCCCTCCCGGGTGCTGAGCAGTTCTTC
>TRBJ2-7|TRBV5-1|-|TRBD1
CASSAGTGAEQYF
TGCGCCAGCAGTGCCGGGACAGGGGCCGAGCAGTACTTC
>TRBJ2-6|TRBV7-9|-|-
CASDVSSGANVLTF
TGTGCCAGCGATGTGAGCTCTGGGGCCAACGTCCTGACTTTC
>TRBJ2-3|TRBV12-3/TRBV12-4|-|-
CASRGGGPDTQYF
TGTGCCTCACGAGGGGGGGGGCCAGATACGCAGTATTTT
>TRBJ1-5|TRBV7-2|-|-
CASSLVSQGTNQPQHF
TGTGCCAGCAGCTTAGTGTCGCAGGGTACAAATCAGCCCCAGCATTTT
>TRBJ2-5|TRBV7-8|-|-
CASSPAGFQETQYF
TGTGCCAGCAGCCCTGCGGGATTCCAAGAGACCCAGTACTTC